Following are 7 T cell receptor beta chains from one sample sequenced in a study of blood T cell repertoires in COVID-19. Libraries were prepared by immunoSEQ multiplex PCR; TCRdb keeps only in-frame clonotypes and omits some of them. The data hold about 82,000 clones, with 75% to 85% observed a single time. Sample: peripheral blood. The receptors were gathered from a man in his sixties with COVID-19, enrolled during active disease.

The V gene is TRBV2, the J gene TRBJ1-6; 10 bases align to TRBD1. Looked up from germline, CDR1 is SNHLY and CDR2 is FYNNEI. The CDR3 has 15 amino acids. The junction had 8 bases not matched to a gene; V was cut back by 6 bases and J by 9 bases. CDR3 loop: CASSEPGQGISPLHF. CDR3 in DNA: TGTGCCAGCAGCGAACCGGGACAGGGGATTTCACCCCTCCACTTT.

This clone was seen a handful of times. In nucleotides, the CDR3 is TGTGCCAGCAGCTGGGGACTGATTAATGAAAAACTGTTTTTT. As protein: CASSWGLINEKLFF. V and J are TRBV5-5 and TRBJ1-4, with a weak D call TRBD1 (5 bases). Germline V gene data show CDR1 as SGHKS and CDR2 as YYEKEE (reference sequence). V dropped 3 bases and J dropped 4 bases, with 10 bases sitting between them. This CDR3 is 14 amino acids long.

Points on this clone: The junction and the germline gene differ at one end; a read error may be behind it. The same CDR3 arises from other DNA sequences in this sample as well. The chain recombines TRBV5-5 with TRBJ2-3; 9 nucleotides line up with TRBD2. CDR1 is SGHKS, CDR2 YYEKEE, per germline (reference sequence). The CDR3 spans 16 residues. The CDR3 DNA reads TGTGCCACCAGCTGGGGCGGGGGCGGGAGGGCCCTCCCTGGGTATTTT. This encodes CATSWGGGGRALPGYF.

This clone came up once. The rearrangement links TRBV2 to TRBJ2-5; TRBD2 agrees at 7 bases. The germline CDR1 and CDR2 sequences are SNHLY and FYNNEI. The CDR3 extends over 13 amino acids. Trimming cost V 3 bases and J 4 bases; bases outside gene matches: 2. The CDR3 nucleotides read TGTGCCAGCAGTGAGGGGGGGGGAGAGACCCAGTACTTC. Translated, it gives CASSEGGGETQYF.

V usage is TRBV9 and J usage is TRBJ2-1; 11 positions match TRBD2. After removal of 0 bases from V and 9 bases from J, the junction contained 5 bases not matched to a gene. Germline loops: CDR1 SGDLS, CDR2 YYNGEE. CDR3 length: 15 amino acids. Here the CDR3 DNA reads TGTGCCAGCAGCGTAGTAGGGGGACTAGCGGCTGAGCAGTTCTTC. Protein: CASSVVGGLAAEQFF. Supplemented by reference TRBV9 and TRBJ2-1, the full variable domain reads DSGVTQTPKHLITATGQRVTLRCSPRSGDLSVYWYQQSLDQGLQFLIQYYNGEERAKGNILERFSAQQFPDLHSELNLSSLELGDSALYFCASSVVGGLAAEQFFGPGTRLTVL.

This rearrangement joins TRBV7-2 to TRBJ2-3, with 8 nucleotides matching TRBD2. This CDR3 spans 14 amino acids. In germline, CDR1 is SGHTA, CDR2 FQGNSA. V was pared by 9 bases and J by 2 bases, with 7 bases of the junction left unmatched. The CDR3 DNA follows: TGTGCCAGTAACAGCGGGAGCCTCACAGATACGCAGTATTTT. Translated: CASNSGSLTDTQYF.

The chain has TRBV6-5 and TRBJ1-5, with D maybe TRBD1 (6 bases). The V gene's germline CDR1 is MNHEY and CDR2 SVGAGI. This CDR3 comprises 14 residues. The ends were cut back, 8 bases at V and 4 bases at J, with 15 bases in the middle. The CDR3 region is CASARTTGNQPQHF. CDR3 nucleotides: TGTGCCAGCGCCCGGACAACAGGGAATCAGCCCCAGCATTTT.